A single sample is the source of the 25 T cell receptor beta chains below, sequenced in a study of identifying expanded T cells in peripheral blood. The data were produced by immunoSEQ multiplex PCR, yet TCRdb's version contains in-frame clones alone and is incomplete. This table holds approximately 100,000 clones, roughly 87% found once. The sample comprised blood. These receptors all stem from a person between 18 and 69 years old in good health.

This clone was counted a single time. The chain carries TRBV6-5 and TRBJ2-3, with unresolved D. V lost 0 bases to trimming and J lost 5 bases, with 6 bases between them. The CDR3 runs 13 residues. Germline-derived CDR1 and CDR2 are MNHEY and SVGAGI. DNA of the CDR3: TGTGCCAGCAGTTACTCCTTGTTAGATACGCAGTATTTT. Translating it yields CASSYSLLDTQYF.

The rearrangement joins TRBV7-2 to TRBJ2-6, with 10 bases identical to TRBD1. The CDR3 is made up of 17 amino acids. Germline CDR1 is SGHTA and CDR2 is FQGNSA. With 5 bases clipped from V and 1 base from J, the junction kept 5 bases outside the gene matches. This CDR3 reads CASSDRGRASGANVLTF. The DNA for the CDR3 is TGTGCCAGCAGCGACAGGGGGCGCGCATCTGGGGCCAACGTCCTGACTTTC.

The rearrangement joins TRBV11-1 to TRBJ2-7; D may be TRBD1 or TRBD2 (6 bases each). CDR3 length: 14 amino acids. Trimming removed 1 base at V and 3 bases at J, with 10 bases between. CDR1 and CDR2 (germline): SGHAT, FQDESV (reference sequence). This CDR3 is CASSLGGAYYEQYF. In DNA form, the CDR3 reads TGTGCCAGCAGCTTAGGGGGGGCTTACTACGAGCAGTACTTC. Looking up the rest from reference TRBV11-1 and TRBJ2-7 gives the full variable domain: EAEVAQSPRYKITEKSQAVAFWCDPISGHATLYWYRQILGQGPELLVQFQDESVVDDSQLPKDRFSAERLKGVDSTLKIQPAELGDSAMYLCASSLGGAYYEQYFGPGTRLTVT.

This clone has more than one count but fewer than ten. This sequence joins TRBV19 and TRBJ2-7; 7 bases map to TRBD2. Germline CDR1 reads LNHDA; CDR2 reads SQIVND (reference sequence). The junction had 5 bases not matched to a gene; V was cut back by 7 bases and J by 2 bases. This CDR3 contains 13 residues. DNA of the CDR3: TGTGCCAGTAAAAAGCGGGGTGCCTACGAGCAGTACTTC. Amino acid sequence: CASKKRGAYEQYF.

J is TRBJ2-5 and V is TRBV19; 9 bases line up with TRBD1. This CDR3 has 14 residues. The V segment lost 6 bases and the J segment 3 bases; nucleotides outside the gene matches: 5. Germline assignment: CDR1 LNHDA and CDR2 SQIVND (reference sequence). The CDR3 DNA sequence: TGTGCCAGTAGAAGGGACAGGGAGGAAGAGACCCAGTACTTC. Encoded protein: CASRRDREEETQYF.

The chain combines TRBV6-5 with TRBJ2-7, with TRBD1 identical over 8 bases. This CDR3 comprises 15 residues. Trimming cost V 2 bases and J 4 bases; bases outside gene matches: 7. Looked up from germline, CDR1 is MNHEY and CDR2 is SVGAGI. The CDR3 DNA reads as TGTGCCAGCAGTTACAGCCGGACAGGGAGATACGAGCAGTACTTC. Its protein product is CASSYSRTGRYEQYF.

The sample holds a few counts of this clone. The chain employs TRBV7-6 and TRBJ2-6; D not resolved. Trimming pared 5 bases from V and 0 bases from J, leaving 8 bases between. The CDR3 runs to 15 residues. Germline V gene data show CDR1 as SGHVS and CDR2 as FNYEAQ. Here the CDR3 reads CASSQIFSGANVLTF. DNA of the CDR3: TGTGCCAGCAGCCAAATTTTCTCTGGGGCCAACGTCCTGACTTTC.

This chain joins TRBV7-2 and TRBJ2-3, with D possibly being TRBD2 (6 bases). The CDR3 has 16 amino acids. V dropped 5 bases and J dropped 5 bases, with 20 bases sitting between them. In germline, CDR1 is SGHTA, CDR2 FQGNSA. This chain's CDR3 is CASSPPRRGWEDTQYF. The CDR3 nucleotides are TGTGCCAGCAGCCCCCCTCGGCGGGGCTGGGAAGATACGCAGTATTTT. Variable domain in full (rest from reference TRBV7-2 and TRBJ2-3): GAGVSQSPSNKVTEKGKDVELRCDPISGHTALYWYRQSLGQGLEFLIYFQGNSAPDKSGLPSDRFSAERTGGSVSTLTIQRTQQEDSAVYLCASSPPRRGWEDTQYFGPGTRLTVL.

The chain couples TRBV11-2 to TRBJ2-7, with 7 bases identical to TRBD1. The CDR3 length is 14 residues. From germline, CDR1 is SGHAT and CDR2 FQNNGV. With 4 bases clipped from V and 5 bases from J, the junction kept 8 bases outside the gene matches. CDR3 protein: CASSYRDSAHEQYF. The DNA of the CDR3 is TGTGCCAGCAGCTACCGGGACAGCGCACACGAGCAGTACTTC.

The chain joins TRBV21-1 to TRBJ2-5; the table calls TRBD1, which could not be checked here. TRBV21-1 is a recognized pseudogene. The CDR3 has 16 amino acids. The CDR3 coding sequence is TGTGCCAGCAGCAAAGCGTACAACGGACAGGGAGAGACCCAGTACTTC. This sequence encodes CASSKAYNGQGETQYF.

This chain joins TRBV5-6 and TRBJ2-1; D uncertain. Germline CDR1 reads SGHDT; CDR2 reads YYEEEE. This CDR3 comprises 12 residues. The V end was cut by 0 bases, the J end by 5 bases, with 3 bases between. The CDR3 coding sequence is TGTGCCAGCAGCTTGGGGGACAATGAGCAGTTCTTC. This encodes CASSLGDNEQFF.

The chain employs TRBV7-9 and TRBJ1-4, with a tentative D call TRBD1 (6 bases). Germline V gives CDR1 SEHNR, CDR2 FQNEAQ (reference sequence). The CDR3 covers 14 residues. Trimming cost V 3 bases and J 3 bases, with 8 bases left between them. CDR3 coding DNA: TGTGCCAGCAGCTTTCGACAGGCTAATGAAAAACTGTTTTTT. Encoded protein: CASSFRQANEKLFF.

This clone appeared once. The chain carries TRBV6-1 and TRBJ2-1; D is unresolved. This CDR3 contains 15 residues. Germline-derived CDR1 and CDR2 are MNHNS and SASEGT. Trimming removed 1 base at V and 4 bases at J, with 11 bases between. The CDR3 protein is CASSEVVGRYNEQFF. The CDR3 nucleotides read TGTGCCAGCAGTGAAGTAGTGGGCAGATACAATGAGCAGTTCTTC.

CDR3 sequence reads: CAISSSRPIVVRHEQYF. The CDR3 bases are TGTGCCATCAGTTCGTCCCGCCCCATAGTCGTTCGCCACGAGCAGTACTTC. The chain uses TRBV10-3 and TRBJ2-7; D gene uncertain. In germline, CDR1 is ENHRY, CDR2 SYGVKD. The CDR3 length is 17 residues. With 5 bases removed from V and 5 bases from J, the gap between germline ends came to 25 bases.

V and J are TRBV5-4 and TRBJ2-1, with 10 bases lining up with TRBD2. With 4 bases clipped from V and 5 bases from J, the junction kept 6 bases outside the gene matches. Germline assignment: CDR1 SGHNT and CDR2 YYREEE (reference sequence). The CDR3 runs 15 residues. The CDR3 loop is CASSPWTSGHNEQFF. DNA of the CDR3: TGTGCCAGCAGCCCTTGGACTAGCGGCCACAATGAGCAGTTCTTC.

Here the CDR3 DNA reads TGTGCCAGCAGCCGTACGCCTACTGAGACCCAGTACTTC. Translation gives CASSRTPTETQYF. The V and J genes are TRBV7-9 and TRBJ2-5; D unclear. V dropped 5 bases and J dropped 5 bases, with 12 bases sitting between them. Germline V gene data show CDR1 as SEHNR and CDR2 as FQNEAQ (reference sequence). CDR3 length: 13 amino acids.

J is TRBJ1-1 and V is TRBV4-3; perhaps TRBD1 as D (5 bases). The CDR3 contains 15 residues. Germline values: CDR1 LGHNA, CDR2 YSLEER. Deletions cut 1 base from V and 5 bases from J, with 14 bases between. In DNA, the CDR3 is TGCGCCAGCAGCCAAGCTACATCGGCAGGGACTGAAGCTTTCTTT. Its translation is CASSQATSAGTEAFF.

The chain is built from TRBV5-6 and TRBJ1-4; tentatively, D is TRBD1 (6 bases). V gave up 0 bases and J gave up 3 bases, with 9 bases separating them. The length of the CDR3 is 15 residues. CDR1 is SGHDT, CDR2 YYEEEE, per germline. The CDR3 DNA follows: TGTGCCAGCAGCTTGGAAGGACAGTCTAATGAAAAACTGTTTTTT. As protein: CASSLEGQSNEKLFF.

This chain links TRBV14 with TRBJ1-2; a possible D gene is TRBD1 (6 bases). This CDR3 spans 16 amino acids. Germline lookup yields CDR1 SGHDN and CDR2 FVKESK. Trimming removed 0 bases from V and 7 bases from J, with 18 bases in between. CDR3 amino acids: CASSQDAAAGALGYTF. The CDR3 nucleotides are TGTGCCAGCAGCCAAGACGCTGCAGCAGGGGCCCTTGGCTACACCTTC.

The rearrangement uses TRBV6-1 and TRBJ1-5; D is possibly TRBD1 (6 bases). CDR1 and CDR2 from the germline V gene are MNHNS and SASEGT. This CDR3 is built from 17 residues. V shed 1 base and J shed 0 bases, with 13 bases lying between them. Here the CDR3 reads CASSEGFGQYSNQPQHF. The CDR3 DNA follows: TGTGCCAGCAGTGAAGGTTTCGGACAGTATAGCAATCAGCCCCAGCATTTT.

The genes are TRBV15 and TRBJ1-2; the match to TRBD1 covers 7 bases. This CDR3 has 14 residues. The ends lost 0 bases at V and 8 bases at J; junction bases unmatched: 6. Germline values: CDR1 LNHNV, CDR2 YYDKDF (reference sequence). The CDR3 spells CATSRDPQGKGYTF. CDR3 coding DNA: TGTGCCACCAGCAGAGATCCACAGGGGAAAGGCTACACCTTC.

The chain recombines TRBV28 with TRBJ2-5; no definite D call. The CDR3 is 14 amino acids. Germline CDR1 MDHEN, CDR2 SYDVKM. Trimming shortened V by 3 bases and J by 1 base, and 9 bases separated the two germline ends. The CDR3 coding sequence is TGTGCCAGCAGTTTTGACAACCCCCAAGAGACCCAGTACTTC. Translated: CASSFDNPQETQYF.

The rearrangement uses TRBV4-2 and TRBJ1-6; D unclear. In germline, CDR1 is LGHNA, CDR2 YNFKEQ. CDR3 size: 17 residues. Trimming stripped 4 bases from V and 0 bases from J, with 13 bases between. The CDR3 spells CASSRDPLSSYNSPLHF. The CDR3, as DNA: TGTGCCAGCAGCCGAGACCCACTTTCCTCCTATAATTCACCCCTCCACTTT.

The chain links TRBV7-2 to TRBJ2-5; 8 bases align to TRBD2. CDR1 is SGHTA and CDR2 is FQGNSA in the germline V gene. This CDR3 is 15 amino acids long. The V segment lost 7 bases and the J segment 9 bases; nucleotides outside the gene matches: 16. In nucleotides, the CDR3 is TGTGCCAGCACCCCACCCGGGGGCGGGGGGTATGCCCAGTACTTC. The encoded protein is CASTPPGGGGYAQYF.

The chain is built from TRBV4-3 and TRBJ1-4, with D unresolved. Germline V lookup: CDR1 LGHNA, CDR2 YSLEER. Trimming stripped 0 bases from V and 8 bases from J, with 19 bases between. The CDR3 runs to 17 residues. The CDR3 sequence is CASSQDTWLDLREKLFF. The CDR3 bases are TGCGCCAGCAGCCAAGATACATGGCTTGATTTAAGAGAAAAACTGTTTTTT.